This entry concerns a single TCR beta chain. Antigen unknown. ViraFEST assay sequencing came after antigen-specific CD4+ T cells were expanded with viral peptide pools. The culture ran for 10 days before CD4+ T cells were isolated. Absence of prior SARS-CoV-2 infection characterized the vaccine recipients, who showed negative nucleocapsid antibodies. Measured with immunoSEQ multiplex PCR; TCRdb has only the in-frame clones, and not every one. In the table there are tens of thousands of clones, about two thirds of which are singletons. This entry comes from a study of vaccination effects on CD4 cells after COVID-19. This receptor was obtained from a human donor who received a COVID-19 vaccine. The sample here was CD4+ T cells from PBMCs cultured with HCoV-NL63 spike peptides, taken before COVID-19 vaccination.

CDR3 DNA: TGTGCCAGCAGCCTGACAGGGATTAATGAAAAACTGTTTTTT. The encoded protein is CASSLTGINEKLFF. This sequence joins TRBV6-5 and TRBJ1-4, with TRBD1 matching 7 bases. The CDR3 spans 14 residues. J gave up 4 bases and V 6 bases, and 5 bases lay outside the gene matches. The germline CDR1 and CDR2 sequences are MNHEY and SVGAGI.